This record looks at one TCR beta chain sequence and its context. The antigen is not known. Only in-frame clones appear in the TCRdb table, and some are missing; sequencing was by immunoSEQ multiplex PCR. The sample gives some 150,000 clones, approximately 90% of which show up once; about 4.3% is in the top ten. V was pared by 7 bases and J by 3 bases, with 7 bases between. CDR1 is SNHLY, CDR2 FYNNEI, per germline. The CDR3 is made up of 11 amino acids. This sample is part of a study of T cell responses to AZD1222 COVID-19 vaccine. Notes on the study in general: Spike was spanned by vaccine-associated CD4 TCRs, with dominance at 160-218 and 743-854.

The V and J genes are TRBV2 and TRBJ2-7; tentative D call: TRBD1 (5 bases). The sequencing used peripheral blood, collected 28 days after the second dose of the MenACWY control vaccine. The receptor comes from an adult who received the MenACWY meningococcal vaccine as a control. The CDR3 DNA reads as TGTGCCAGCAACAGGAACTACGAGCAGTACTTC. Its protein is CASNRNYEQYF.